Detailed here is one TCR beta chain. The data originate from a study of T cell responses to AZD1222 COVID-19 vaccine. The CDR3 consists of 15 residues. The germline V and J ends were trimmed by 0 bases and 5 bases, with 13 bases remaining between them. CDR1 and CDR2 (germline): SGDLS, YYNGEE. Method: immunoSEQ multiplex PCR; TCRdb's copy keeps in-frame clones and lacks some. In the table there are some 47,000 clones, about 91% of which are singletons. The sequence was collected from an adult who received the AZD1222 COVID-19 vaccine. V and J are TRBV9 and TRBJ2-3; the D gene could be TRBD1 or TRBD2 (5 bases each). The input for sequencing was peripheral blood, taken 28 days after the second AZD1222 dose. The CDR3 loop reads CASSVEWAGRDTQYF. The DNA of the CDR3 is TGTGCCAGCAGCGTAGAATGGGCAGGGAGAGATACGCAGTATTTT. The full variable domain, completed using reference TRBV9 and TRBJ2-3, is DSGVTQTPKHLITATGQRVTLRCSPRSGDLSVYWYQQSLDQGLQFLIQYYNGEERAKGNILERFSAQQFPDLHSELNLSSLELGDSALYFCASSVEWAGRDTQYFGPGTRLTVL.